This T cell receptor (beta chain) was captured in a study of cytomegalovirus exposure and HLA in healthy donors. CDR1 and CDR2 (germline): SEHNR, FQNEAQ (reference sequence). The V end was cut by 5 bases, the J end by 3 bases, with 14 bases between. This CDR3 is 14 amino acids long. Study-wide findings and caveats: Among the sequence variants, a highly shared cluster was likely an artifact of sequencing.

PCR used 60 Vbeta primers and 13 Jbeta primers. The protocol was immunoSEQ multiplex PCR, while the TCRdb copy is restricted to in-frame clones and leaves out a portion. In the table there are fewer than 250,000 clones, 60% to 80% of which are singletons. This clone has just a few counts. The antigen remains undetermined. Healthy bone marrow donors supplied every sample. The sequence was collected from a male donor in good health and CMV-seronegative. Sequenced sample: PBMCs. This chain joins TRBV7-9 and TRBJ2-7; a weak D match, TRBD1 (6 bases). The CDR3 DNA follows: TGTGCCAGCAGCCCTGGCCGGACAGTCTACGAGCAGTACTTC. Translation gives CASSPGRTVYEQYF.